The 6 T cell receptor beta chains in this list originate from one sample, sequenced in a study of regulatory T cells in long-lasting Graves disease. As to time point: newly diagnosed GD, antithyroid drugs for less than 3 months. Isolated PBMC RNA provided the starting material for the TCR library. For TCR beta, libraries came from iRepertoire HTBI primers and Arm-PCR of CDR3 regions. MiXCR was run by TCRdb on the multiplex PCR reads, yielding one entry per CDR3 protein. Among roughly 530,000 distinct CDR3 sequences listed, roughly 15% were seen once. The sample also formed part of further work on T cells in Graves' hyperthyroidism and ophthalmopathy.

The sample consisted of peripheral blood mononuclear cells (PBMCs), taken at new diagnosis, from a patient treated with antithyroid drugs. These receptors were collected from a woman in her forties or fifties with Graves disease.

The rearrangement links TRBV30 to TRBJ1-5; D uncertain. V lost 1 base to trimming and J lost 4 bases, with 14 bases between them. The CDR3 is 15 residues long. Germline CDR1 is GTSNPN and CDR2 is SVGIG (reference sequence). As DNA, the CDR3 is TGTGCCTGGAGTGCCTTAGGTCTTGGGAATCAGCCCCAGCATTTT. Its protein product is CAWSALGLGNQPQHF.

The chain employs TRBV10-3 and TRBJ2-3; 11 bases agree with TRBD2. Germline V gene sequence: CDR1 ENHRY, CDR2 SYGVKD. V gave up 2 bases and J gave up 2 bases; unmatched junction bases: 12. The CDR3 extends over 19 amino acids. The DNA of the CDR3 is TGTGCCATCAGTGAGGGTTCTAGCGGGGGGTCCACTTTCACAGATACGCAGTATTTT. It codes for CAISEGSSGGSTFTDTQYF.

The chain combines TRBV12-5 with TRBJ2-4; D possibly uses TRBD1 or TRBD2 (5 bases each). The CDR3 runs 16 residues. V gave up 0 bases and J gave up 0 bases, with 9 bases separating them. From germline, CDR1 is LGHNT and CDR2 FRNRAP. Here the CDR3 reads CASGLVRGVAKNIQYF. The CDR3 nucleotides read TGTGCTAGTGGTTTGGTACGGGGCGTAGCCAAAAACATTCAGTACTTC.

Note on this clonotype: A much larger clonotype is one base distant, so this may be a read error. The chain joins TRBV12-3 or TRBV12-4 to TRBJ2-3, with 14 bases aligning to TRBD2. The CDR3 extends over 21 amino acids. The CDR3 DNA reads TGTGCCAGCAGCTTAGGGCGGTGGGTAGGACTAGCGGGGGGCAACACAGATACGCAGTATTTT. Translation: CASSLGRWVGLAGGNTDTQYF.

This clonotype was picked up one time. The CDR3: CASSYGFQGATAWQYF. The CDR3 DNA is TGTGCCAGCAGTTATGGTTTTCAGGGGGCGACGGCTTGGCAGTACTTC. The V gene is TRBV12-3 or TRBV12-4, the J gene TRBJ2-7; 8 bases fit TRBD1. The V segment lost 4 bases and the J segment 9 bases; nucleotides outside the gene matches: 17. This CDR3 has 16 residues.

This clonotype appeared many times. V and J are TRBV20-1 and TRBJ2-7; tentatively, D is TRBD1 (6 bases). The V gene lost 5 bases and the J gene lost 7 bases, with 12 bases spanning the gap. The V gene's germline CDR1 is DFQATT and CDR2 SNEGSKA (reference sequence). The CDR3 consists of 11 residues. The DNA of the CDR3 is TGCAGTGCTTCCCCAGGGGAAGAGCAGTACTTC. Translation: CSASPGEEQYF.